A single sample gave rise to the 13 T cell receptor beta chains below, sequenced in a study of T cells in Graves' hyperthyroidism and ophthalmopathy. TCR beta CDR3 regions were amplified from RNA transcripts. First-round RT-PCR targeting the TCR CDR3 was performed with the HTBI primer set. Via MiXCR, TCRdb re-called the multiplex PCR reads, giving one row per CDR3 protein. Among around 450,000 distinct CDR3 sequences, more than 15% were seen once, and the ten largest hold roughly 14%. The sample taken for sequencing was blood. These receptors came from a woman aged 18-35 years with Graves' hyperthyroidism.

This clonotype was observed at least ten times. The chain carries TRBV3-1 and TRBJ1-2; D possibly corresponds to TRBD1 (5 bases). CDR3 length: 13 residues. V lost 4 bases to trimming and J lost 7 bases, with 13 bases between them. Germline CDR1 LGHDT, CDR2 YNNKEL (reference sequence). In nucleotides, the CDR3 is TGTGCCAGCAGCCCACGGGGGGGACGTGGCTACACCTTC. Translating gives CASSPRGGRGYTF.

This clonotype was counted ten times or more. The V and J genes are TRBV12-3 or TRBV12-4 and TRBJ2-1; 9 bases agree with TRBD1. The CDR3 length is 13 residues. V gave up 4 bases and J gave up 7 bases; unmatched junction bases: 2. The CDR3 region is CASSSDRGNEQFF. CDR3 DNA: TGTGCCAGCAGTTCGGACAGGGGAAATGAGCAGTTCTTC.

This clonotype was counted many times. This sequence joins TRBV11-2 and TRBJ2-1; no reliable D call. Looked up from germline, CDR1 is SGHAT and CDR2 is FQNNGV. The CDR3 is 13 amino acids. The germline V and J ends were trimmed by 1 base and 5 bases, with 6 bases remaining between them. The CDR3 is CASSLAQDNEQFF. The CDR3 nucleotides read TGTGCCAGCAGCTTAGCCCAGGACAATGAGCAGTTCTTC.

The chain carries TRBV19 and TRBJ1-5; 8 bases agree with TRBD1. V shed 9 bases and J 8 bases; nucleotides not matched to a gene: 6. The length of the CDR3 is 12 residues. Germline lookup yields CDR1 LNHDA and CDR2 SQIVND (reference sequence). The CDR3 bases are TGTGCCAGCGACAGGGGATGGGAGCCCCAGCATTTT. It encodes CASDRGWEPQHF.

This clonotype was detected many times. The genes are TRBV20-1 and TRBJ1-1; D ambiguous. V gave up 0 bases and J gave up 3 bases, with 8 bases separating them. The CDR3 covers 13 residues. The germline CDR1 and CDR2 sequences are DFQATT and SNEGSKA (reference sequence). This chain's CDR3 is CSARDYGDTEAFF. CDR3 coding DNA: TGCAGTGCTAGAGATTATGGGGACACTGAAGCTTTCTTT.

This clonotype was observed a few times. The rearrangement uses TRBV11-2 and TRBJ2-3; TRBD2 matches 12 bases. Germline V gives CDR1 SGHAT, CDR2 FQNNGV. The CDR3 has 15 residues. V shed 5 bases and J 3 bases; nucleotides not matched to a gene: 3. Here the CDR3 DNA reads TGTGCCAGCAGCCGGACTAGCGGGATAACAGATACGCAGTATTTT. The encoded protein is CASSRTSGITDTQYF.

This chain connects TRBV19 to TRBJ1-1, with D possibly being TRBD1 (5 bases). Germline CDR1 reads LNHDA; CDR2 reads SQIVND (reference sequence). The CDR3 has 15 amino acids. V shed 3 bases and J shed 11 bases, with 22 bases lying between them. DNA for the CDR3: TGTGCCAGTAGTATGGAGGTGCTGGGGGAACGAACGGCTTTCTTT. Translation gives CASSMEVLGERTAFF. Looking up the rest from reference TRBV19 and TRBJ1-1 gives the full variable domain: DGGITQSPKYLFRKEGQNVTLSCEQNLNHDAMYWYRQDPGQGLRLIYYSQIVNDFQKGDIAEGYSVSREKKESFPLTVTSAQKNPTAFYLCASSMEVLGERTAFFGQGTRLTVV.

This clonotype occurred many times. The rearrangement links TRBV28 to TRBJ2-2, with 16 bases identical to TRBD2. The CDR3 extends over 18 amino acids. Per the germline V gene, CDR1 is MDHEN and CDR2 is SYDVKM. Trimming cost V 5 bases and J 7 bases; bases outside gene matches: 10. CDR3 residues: CASSPGTSGRAEVGELFF. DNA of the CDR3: TGTGCCAGCAGTCCCGGGACTAGCGGGAGGGCCGAGGTCGGGGAGCTGTTTTTT. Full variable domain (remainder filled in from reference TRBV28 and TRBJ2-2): DVKVTQSSRYLVKRTGEKVFLECVQDMDHENMFWYRQDPGLGLRLIYFSYDVKMKEKGDIPEGYSVSREKKERFSLILESASTNQTSMYLCASSPGTSGRAEVGELFFGEGSRLTVL.

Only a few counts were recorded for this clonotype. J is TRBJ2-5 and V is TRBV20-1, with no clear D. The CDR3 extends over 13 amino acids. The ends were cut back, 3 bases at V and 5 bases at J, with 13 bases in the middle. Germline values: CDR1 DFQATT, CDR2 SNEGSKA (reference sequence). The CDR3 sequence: CSASANPHETQYF. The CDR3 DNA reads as TGCAGTGCTAGTGCTAATCCCCACGAGACCCAGTACTTC.

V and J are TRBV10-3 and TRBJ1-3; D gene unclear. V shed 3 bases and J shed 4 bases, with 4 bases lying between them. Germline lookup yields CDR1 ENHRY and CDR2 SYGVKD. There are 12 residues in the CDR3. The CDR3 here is CAISDIGNTIYF. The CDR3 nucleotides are TGTGCCATCAGTGATATCGGAAACACCATATATTTT.

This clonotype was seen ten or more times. The chain's CDR3 is CASSPGTQYEQYF. The CDR3 DNA is TGTGCCAGCAGTCCCGGGACACAGTACGAGCAGTACTTC. This rearrangement joins TRBV28 to TRBJ2-7; weak D call: TRBD1 (6 bases). The CDR3 is 13 amino acids. Germline V gives CDR1 MDHEN, CDR2 SYDVKM. V lost 5 bases and J 4 bases, leaving 12 bases between the germline ends.

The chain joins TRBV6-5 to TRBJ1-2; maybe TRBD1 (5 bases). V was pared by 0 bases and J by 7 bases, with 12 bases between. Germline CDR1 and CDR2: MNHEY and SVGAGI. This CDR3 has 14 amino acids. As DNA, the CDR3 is TGTGCCAGCAGTTACTCGAGGCAGGGACGTGGCTACACCTTC. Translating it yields CASSYSRQGRGYTF.

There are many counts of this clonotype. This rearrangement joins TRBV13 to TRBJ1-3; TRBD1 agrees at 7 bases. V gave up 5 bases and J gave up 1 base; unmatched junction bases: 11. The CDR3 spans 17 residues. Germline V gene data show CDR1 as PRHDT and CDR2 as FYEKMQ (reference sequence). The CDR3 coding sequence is TGTGCCAGCAGCCCCGAACAGGGGATCATATCTGGAAACACCATATATTTT. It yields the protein CASSPEQGIISGNTIYF.